This TCR beta chain derives from a study of early T cells in non-severe SARS-CoV-2 infection. Whole-study findings and limits: The matching step, a VDJdb search, favored anti-spike CD8 responses and missed private and CD4 specificities.

The TCR library protocol was used to attach unique molecular identifiers. These identifiers were attached to individual cDNA molecules. A single record per CDR3 protein comes from TCRdb applying MiXCR to the 5' RACE reads. Of fewer than 100,000 distinct CDR3 sequences listed, around 12% are singletons. CDR1 is MNHNY, CDR2 SVGAGI, per germline (reference sequence). This CDR3 contains 17 residues. V was shortened by 0 bases and J by 4 bases, with 15 bases between the two germline ends. Note on this clonotype: Its matching antigen is unknown.

Sequenced material: whole blood. The chain has TRBV6-6 and TRBJ2-2; either TRBD1 or TRBD2 may supply D (5 bases each). This TCR was sampled from an adult who was a healthcare worker with PCR-confirmed SARS-CoV-2 infection or an uninfected control (not recorded which). The CDR3, as DNA: TGTGCCAGCAGTTACTCCACGGTGGCAGGGAGCACCGGGGAGCTGTTTTTT. Its translation: CASSYSTVAGSTGELFF.